These T cell receptor beta chains were read from a single sample in a study of type 1 regulatory T cells. TCRdb processed the reads anew with MiXCR; each CDR3 protein has one entry. The table records about 62,000 distinct CDR3 sequences, 60% to 65% of them present only once. The antigens these receptors bind are not known. The sequenced sample consisted of cultured non-Tr1 T cells, either the whole culture or a sorted T cell fraction (not recorded which). The source of these receptors is a human donor in good health. Each CDR3 is given without its conserved first and last residue. Clone size appears in some rows only: once, few, many, or a class for an expanded clone.

CDR3 length,V gene,clone size,CDR3 protein
11,TRBV20-1,medium-sized,SAPGTGEEKLF
12,TRBV20-1,NA,SAGQGAQSYGYT
12,TRBV5-5,NA,ASSLWTSGNRQF
12,TRBV27,NA,ASSLVGIGYEQY
13,TRBV12-3/TRBV12-4,NA,ASSLVLGTYNEQF
9,TRBV12-3/TRBV12-4,few,ASSFRDEQY
14,TRBV18,NA,ASSLVSSGRTDTQY
11,TRBV7-8,few,ASSLEAANTQY
12,TRBV12-5,NA,ASGFETGNYGYT
8,TRBV28,NA,ASSSDGYT
13,TRBV12-3/TRBV12-4,few,ASSLTSANTGELF
15,TRBV9,NA,ASSGRLGLAQGGELF
12,TRBV11-2,once,ASSLFGILGGYT
12,TRBV3-1,few,ASSHHRAQETQY
11,TRBV10-2,NA,AGGGLANNEQF
13,TRBV7-8,NA,ASSTLAGWFGELF
13,TRBV18,NA,ASSPVAGAGDTQY
12,TRBV5-4,few,ASSVPGTTYEQY
9,TRBV29-1,NA,SVGPGETQY
11,TRBV3-1,NA,ASSQSSTYEQY
13,TRBV28,NA,ASSPGQGSNEKLF
12,TRBV5-1,NA,ASSLTGRGDEQF
14,TRBV7-9,few,ASSSTSGRPTDTQY
12,TRBV5-1,NA,ASSPGTVNTEAF
11,TRBV6-6,NA,ASSTGPGGTQY
12,TRBV20-1,NA,SARLADFTYEQY
15,TRBV5-6,NA,ASSSQRRGEFSDTQY
14,TRBV18,NA,ASSPQILGSTDTQY
11,TRBV4-1,NA,ASSGGVADTQY
11,TRBV10-3,few,AIVRQGNSPLH
12,TRBV7-9,few,ASAKGVVTDTQY
15,TRBV10-3,NA,AISTGTSGSSYNEQF
12,TRBV27,NA,ASSFPDRTDTQY
14,TRBV12-3/TRBV12-4,once,ASSLGATDRGGGYT
12,TRBV7-8,NA,ASSLQGGGQPQH
13,TRBV7-2,NA,ASSSFADRDKPQH
16,TRBV7-2,NA,ASSLRLGQGAPPGELF
14,TRBV24-1,few,ATSDPTGSVYQPQH
12,TRBV20-1,NA,SAQVGGVNTEAF
13,TRBV10-3,NA,AISDRDAIGHEQY
12,TRBV20-1,once,SADPSSGTGELF
13,TRBV7-2,NA,ASSAPQQLRSEQF
14,TRBV20-1,NA,SASIPPAGANNEQF
13,TRBV7-8,medium-sized,ASSLTPGGTYEQY